The clone carrying this TCR beta chain was picked up many times. From the 5' RACE reads, TCRdb called clonotypes with MiXCR, one entry per CDR3 protein. In the table there are 120,000 or so distinct CDR3 sequences, roughly an eighth of which are singletons. This record comes from a study of CD8 T cells in ankylosing spondylitis. From germline, CDR1 is MNHEY and CDR2 SMNVEV (reference sequence). This CDR3 has 12 residues. V lost 8 bases and J lost 6; bases outside the gene matches: 4. The J gene is TRBJ1-5, the V gene TRBV27; 7 nucleotides align to TRBD1. Sequencing input: blood, either unsorted or a sorted T cell fraction (not recorded which). This clonotype originated in a female donor with ankylosing spondylitis or in good health (not recorded which). CDR3 DNA sequence: TGTGCCAGCGCAACAGGGGCTCAGCCCCAGCATTTT. Its protein is CASATGAQPQHF.